This T cell receptor beta chain was captured by sequencing in a study of T cells expressing NK-cell markers. The wider study: Within the sequenced cohort of eight donors, seven exhibited HCMV seropositivity and one was seronegative.

Reanalyzing the 5' RACE reads, TCRdb keeps one entry per CDR3 protein, without DNA. The specimen's table records 130,000 to 150,000 distinct CDR3 sequences. This CDR3 has 16 amino acids. Germline CDR1 LNHDA, CDR2 SQIVND (reference sequence). Sequencing was done on a sample of blood T cells: a sorted CD56 or NKG2C T cell subset, CD4+ or CD8+ T cells, or bulk PBMC T cells (not recorded which). This TCR was sampled from a man between 18 and 29 years old in good health. This chain uses TRBV19 with TRBJ2-1; the TRBD1 assignment by TCRdb is unverifiable without DNA. Here the CDR3 reads CASSVLGTGRGSEQFF.